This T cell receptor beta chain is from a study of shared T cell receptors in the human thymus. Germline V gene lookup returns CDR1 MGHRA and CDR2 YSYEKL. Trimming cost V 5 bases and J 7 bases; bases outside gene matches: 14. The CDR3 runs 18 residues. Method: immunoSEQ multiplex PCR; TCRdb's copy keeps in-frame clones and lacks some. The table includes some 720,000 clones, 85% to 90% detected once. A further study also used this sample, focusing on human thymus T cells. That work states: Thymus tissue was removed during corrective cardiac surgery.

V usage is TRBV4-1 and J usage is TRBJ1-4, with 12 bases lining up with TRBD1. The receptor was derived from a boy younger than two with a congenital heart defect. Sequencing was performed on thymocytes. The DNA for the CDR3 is TGCGCCAGCAGCTACCGCCGGGACAGGGGGCCGGGAGGTGAAAAACTGTTTTTT. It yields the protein CASSYRRDRGPGGEKLFF.